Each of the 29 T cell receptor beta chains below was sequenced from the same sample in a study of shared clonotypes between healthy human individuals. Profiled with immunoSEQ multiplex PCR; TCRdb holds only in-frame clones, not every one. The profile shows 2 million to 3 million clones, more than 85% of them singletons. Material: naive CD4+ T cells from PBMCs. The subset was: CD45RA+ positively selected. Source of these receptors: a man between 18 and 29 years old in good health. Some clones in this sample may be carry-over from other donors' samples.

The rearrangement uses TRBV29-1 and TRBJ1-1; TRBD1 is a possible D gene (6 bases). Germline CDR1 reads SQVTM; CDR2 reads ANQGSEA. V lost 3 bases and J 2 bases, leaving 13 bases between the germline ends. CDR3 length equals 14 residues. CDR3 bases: TGCAGCGTTGATACCTTGGACAGTAACACTGAAGCTTTCTTT. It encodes CSVDTLDSNTEAFF.

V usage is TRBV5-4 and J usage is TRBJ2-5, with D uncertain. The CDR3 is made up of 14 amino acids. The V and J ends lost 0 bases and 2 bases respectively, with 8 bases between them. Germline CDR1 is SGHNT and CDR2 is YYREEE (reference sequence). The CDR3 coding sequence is TGTGCCAGCAGCTTGGACAGCTTACAAGAGACCCAGTACTTC. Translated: CASSLDSLQETQYF.

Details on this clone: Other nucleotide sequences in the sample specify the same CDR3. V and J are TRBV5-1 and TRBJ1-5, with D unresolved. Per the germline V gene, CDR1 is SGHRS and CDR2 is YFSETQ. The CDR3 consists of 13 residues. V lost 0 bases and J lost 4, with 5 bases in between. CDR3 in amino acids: CASSLGTNQPQHF. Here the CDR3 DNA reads TGCGCCAGCAGCTTGGGTACGAATCAGCCCCAGCATTTT.

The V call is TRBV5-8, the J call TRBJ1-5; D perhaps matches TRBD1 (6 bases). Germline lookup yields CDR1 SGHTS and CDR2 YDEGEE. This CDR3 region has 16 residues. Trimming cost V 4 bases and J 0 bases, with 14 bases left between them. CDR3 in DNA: TGTGCCAGCAGCCCGGGGACATTCAATAGCAATCAGCCCCAGCATTTT. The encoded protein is CASSPGTFNSNQPQHF.

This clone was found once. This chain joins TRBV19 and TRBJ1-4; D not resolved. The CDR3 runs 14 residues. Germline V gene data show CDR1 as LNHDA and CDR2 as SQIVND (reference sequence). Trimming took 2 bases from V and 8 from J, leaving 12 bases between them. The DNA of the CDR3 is TGTGCCAGTAGTATAAGGCAAACGAGAGAAAAACTGTTTTTT. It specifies CASSIRQTREKLFF.

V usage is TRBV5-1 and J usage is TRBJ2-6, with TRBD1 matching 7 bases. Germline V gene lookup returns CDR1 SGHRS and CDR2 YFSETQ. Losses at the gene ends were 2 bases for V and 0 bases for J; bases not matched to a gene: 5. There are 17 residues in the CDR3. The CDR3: CASSFGQAHSGANVLTF. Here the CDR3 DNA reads TGCGCCAGCAGCTTCGGACAGGCTCACTCTGGGGCCAACGTCCTGACTTTC.

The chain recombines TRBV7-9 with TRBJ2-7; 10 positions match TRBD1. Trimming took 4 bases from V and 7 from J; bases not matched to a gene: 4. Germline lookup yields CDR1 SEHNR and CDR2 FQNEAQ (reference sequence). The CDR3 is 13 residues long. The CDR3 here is CASSSGTGEEQYF. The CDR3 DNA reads TGTGCCAGCAGCTCCGGGACAGGGGAGGAGCAGTACTTC.

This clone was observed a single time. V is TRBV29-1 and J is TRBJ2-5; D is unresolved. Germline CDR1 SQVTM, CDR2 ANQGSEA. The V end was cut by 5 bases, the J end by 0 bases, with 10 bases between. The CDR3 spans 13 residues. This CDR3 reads CSVRHADQETQYF. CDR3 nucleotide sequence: TGCAGCGTTCGGCACGCGGACCAAGAGACCCAGTACTTC.

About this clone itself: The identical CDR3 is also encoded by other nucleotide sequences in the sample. Here the CDR3 DNA reads TGTGCCAGCAGCCCTAGCACAGATACGCAGTATTTT. Translating it yields CASSPSTDTQYF. This chain joins TRBV5-4 and TRBJ2-3; unclear D gene. Trimming shortened V by 4 bases and J by 0 bases, and 3 bases separated the two germline ends. This CDR3 is built from 12 residues. CDR1 is SGHNT, CDR2 YYREEE, per germline (reference sequence).

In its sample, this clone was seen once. The CDR3 bases are TGCGCCAGCAGCCAAGATTTGTCCAGGGCCTACGAGCAGTACTTC. Translating gives CASSQDLSRAYEQYF. The chain joins TRBV4-1 to TRBJ2-7, with D perhaps TRBD1 (5 bases). Per germline, CDR1 MGHRA and CDR2 YSYEKL. This CDR3 spans 15 amino acids. V lost 0 bases, J lost 2 bases, and 11 bases lay in between.

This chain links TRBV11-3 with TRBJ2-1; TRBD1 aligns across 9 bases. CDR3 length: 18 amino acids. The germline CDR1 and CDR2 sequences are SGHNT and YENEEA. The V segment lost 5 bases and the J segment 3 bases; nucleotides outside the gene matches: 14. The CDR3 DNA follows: TGTGCCAGCAGCCCAAACAGGGGGCGAGCGGGAAGCTACAATGAGCAGTTCTTC. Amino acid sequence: CASSPNRGRAGSYNEQFF.

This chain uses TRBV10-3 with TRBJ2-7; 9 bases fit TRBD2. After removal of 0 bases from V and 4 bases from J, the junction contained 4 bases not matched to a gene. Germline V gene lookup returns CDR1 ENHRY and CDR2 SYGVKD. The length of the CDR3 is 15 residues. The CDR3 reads CAISESILAGYEQYF. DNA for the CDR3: TGTGCCATCAGTGAGTCGATCCTAGCGGGATACGAGCAGTACTTC.

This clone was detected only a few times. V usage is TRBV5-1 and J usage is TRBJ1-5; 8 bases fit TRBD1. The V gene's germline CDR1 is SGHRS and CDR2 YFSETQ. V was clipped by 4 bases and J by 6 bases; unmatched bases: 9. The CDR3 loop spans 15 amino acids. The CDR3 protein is CASSLTTGGSQPQHF. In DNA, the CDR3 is TGCGCCAGCAGCCTAACCACAGGGGGAAGTCAGCCCCAGCATTTT.

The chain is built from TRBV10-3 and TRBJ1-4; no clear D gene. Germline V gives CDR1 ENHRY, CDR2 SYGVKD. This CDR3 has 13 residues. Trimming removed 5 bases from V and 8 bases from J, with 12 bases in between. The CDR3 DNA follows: TGTGCCATCAGTATCCAGGCGGCGGAAAAACTGTTTTTT. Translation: CAISIQAAEKLFF.

CDR3 in DNA: TGTGCCAGCTCACCAGGGGCGCAGGGACAGCCCCAGCATTTT. Its protein is CASSPGAQGQPQHF. The chain recombines TRBV18 with TRBJ1-5; TRBD1 is a possible D gene (5 bases). The CDR3 covers 14 residues. The V gene's germline CDR1 is KGHSH and CDR2 LQKENI. V lost 2 bases and J 7 bases, leaving 12 bases between the germline ends.

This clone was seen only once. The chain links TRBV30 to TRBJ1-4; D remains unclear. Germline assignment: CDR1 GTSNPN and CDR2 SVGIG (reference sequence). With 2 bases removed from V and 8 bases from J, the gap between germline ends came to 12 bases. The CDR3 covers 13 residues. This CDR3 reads CAWSSTGGEKLFF. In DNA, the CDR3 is TGTGCCTGGAGTTCGACTGGAGGGGAAAAACTGTTTTTT.

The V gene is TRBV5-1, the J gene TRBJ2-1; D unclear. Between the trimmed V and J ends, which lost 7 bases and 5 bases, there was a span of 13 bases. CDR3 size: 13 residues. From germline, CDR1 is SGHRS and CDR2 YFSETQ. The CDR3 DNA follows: TGCGCCAGCGGGGTTCGGCCCGACAATGAGCAGTTCTTC. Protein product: CASGVRPDNEQFF. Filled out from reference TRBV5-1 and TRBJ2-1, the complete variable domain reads KAGVTQTPRYLIKTRGQQVTLSCSPISGHRSVSWYQQTPGQGLQFLFEYFSETQRNKGNFPGRFSGRQFSNSRSEMNVSTLELGDSALYLCASGVRPDNEQFFGPGTRLTVL.

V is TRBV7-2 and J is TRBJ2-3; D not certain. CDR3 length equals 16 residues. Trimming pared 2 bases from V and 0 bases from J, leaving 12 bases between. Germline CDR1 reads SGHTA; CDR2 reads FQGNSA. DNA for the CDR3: TGTGCCAGCAGCTTACAAACGGGCGTTAGCACAGATACGCAGTATTTT. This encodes CASSLQTGVSTDTQYF.

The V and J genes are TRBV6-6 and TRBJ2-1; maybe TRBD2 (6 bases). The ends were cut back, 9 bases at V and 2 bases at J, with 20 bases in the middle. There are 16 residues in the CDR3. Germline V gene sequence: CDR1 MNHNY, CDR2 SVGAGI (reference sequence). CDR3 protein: CASKTRGVAAYNEQFF. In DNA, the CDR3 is TGTGCCAGTAAAACCCGCGGGGTAGCGGCCTACAATGAGCAGTTCTTC.

This CDR3 reads CATDGRRGISYEQYF. CDR3 in DNA: TGTGCCACCGATGGACGCAGGGGCATCTCCTACGAGCAGTACTTC. The chain combines TRBV10-3 with TRBJ2-7, with D perhaps TRBD1 (6 bases). The germline CDR1 and CDR2 sequences are ENHRY and SYGVKD. Trimming took 10 bases from V and 0 from J, leaving 19 bases between them. This CDR3 has 15 residues.

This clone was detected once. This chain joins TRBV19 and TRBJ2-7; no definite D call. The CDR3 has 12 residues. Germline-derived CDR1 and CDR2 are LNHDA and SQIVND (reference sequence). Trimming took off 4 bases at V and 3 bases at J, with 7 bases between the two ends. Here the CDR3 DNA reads TGTGCCAGTAGTAAGACGGGCTACGAGCAGTACTTC. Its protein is CASSKTGYEQYF. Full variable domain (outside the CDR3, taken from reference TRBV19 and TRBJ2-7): DGGITQSPKYLFRKEGQNVTLSCEQNLNHDAMYWYRQDPGQGLRLIYYSQIVNDFQKGDIAEGYSVSREKKESFPLTVTSAQKNPTAFYLCASSKTGYEQYFGPGTRLTVT.

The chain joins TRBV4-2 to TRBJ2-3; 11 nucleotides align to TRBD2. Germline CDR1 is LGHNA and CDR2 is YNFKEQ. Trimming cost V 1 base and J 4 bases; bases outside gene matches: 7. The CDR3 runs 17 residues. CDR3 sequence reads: CASSQVNSGRASDTQYF. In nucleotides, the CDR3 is TGTGCCAGCAGCCAAGTTAATAGCGGGAGGGCTTCAGATACGCAGTATTTT.

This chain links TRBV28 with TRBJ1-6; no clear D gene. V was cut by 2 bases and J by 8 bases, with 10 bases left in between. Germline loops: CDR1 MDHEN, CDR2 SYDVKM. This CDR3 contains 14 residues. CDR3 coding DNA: TGTGCCAGCAGTTTAGGGCCGGTTGATTCACCCCTCCACTTT. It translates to CASSLGPVDSPLHF.

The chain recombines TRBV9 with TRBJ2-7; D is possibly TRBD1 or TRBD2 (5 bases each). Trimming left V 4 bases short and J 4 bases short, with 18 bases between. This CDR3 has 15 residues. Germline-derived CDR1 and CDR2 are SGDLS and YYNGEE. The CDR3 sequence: CASSFLGTGSYEQYF. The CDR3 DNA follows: TGTGCCAGCAGCTTCCTCGGGACGGGAAGTTACGAGCAGTACTTC.

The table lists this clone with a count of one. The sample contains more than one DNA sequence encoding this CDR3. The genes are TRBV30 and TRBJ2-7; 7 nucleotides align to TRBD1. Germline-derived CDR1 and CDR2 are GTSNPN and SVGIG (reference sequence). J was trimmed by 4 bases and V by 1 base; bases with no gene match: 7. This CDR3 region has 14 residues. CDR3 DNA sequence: TGTGCCTGGAGTGGTGGGACAGAGCTATACGAGCAGTACTTC. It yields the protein CAWSGGTELYEQYF.

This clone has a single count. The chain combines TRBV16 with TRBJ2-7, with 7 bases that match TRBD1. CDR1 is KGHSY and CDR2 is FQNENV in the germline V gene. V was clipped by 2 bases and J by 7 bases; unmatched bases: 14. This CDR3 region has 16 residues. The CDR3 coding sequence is TGTGCCAGCAGCCAAGGAAGCCAAGGGGGCTATCTGGAGCAGTACTTC. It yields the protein CASSQGSQGGYLEQYF.

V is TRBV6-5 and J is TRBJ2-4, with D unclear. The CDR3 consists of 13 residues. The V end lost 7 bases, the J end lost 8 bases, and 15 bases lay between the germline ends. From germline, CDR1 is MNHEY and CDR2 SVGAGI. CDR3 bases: TGTGCCAGCAAGGCAGGCCCCCAACACATTCAGTACTTC. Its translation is CASKAGPQHIQYF.

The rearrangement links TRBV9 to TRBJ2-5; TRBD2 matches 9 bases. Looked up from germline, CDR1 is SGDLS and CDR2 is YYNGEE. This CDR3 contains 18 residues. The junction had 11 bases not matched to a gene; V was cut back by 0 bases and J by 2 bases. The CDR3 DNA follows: TGTGCCAGCAGCGTAGGAGCTAGCGGGACTTACCAACAAGAGACCCAGTACTTC. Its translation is CASSVGASGTYQQETQYF.

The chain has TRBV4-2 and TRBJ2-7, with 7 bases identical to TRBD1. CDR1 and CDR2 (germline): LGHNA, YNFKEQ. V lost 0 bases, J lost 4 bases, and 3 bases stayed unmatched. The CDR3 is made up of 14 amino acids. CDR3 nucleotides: TGTGCCAGCAGCCAAGAAAACAGGGGTTACGAGCAGTACTTC. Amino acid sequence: CASSQENRGYEQYF.